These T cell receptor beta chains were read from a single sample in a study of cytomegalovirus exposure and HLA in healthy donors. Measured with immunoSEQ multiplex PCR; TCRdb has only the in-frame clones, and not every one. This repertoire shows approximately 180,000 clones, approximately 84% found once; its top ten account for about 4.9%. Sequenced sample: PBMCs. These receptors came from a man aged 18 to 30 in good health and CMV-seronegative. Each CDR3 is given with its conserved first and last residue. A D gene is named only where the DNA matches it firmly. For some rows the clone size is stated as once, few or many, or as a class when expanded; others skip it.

CDR3 protein: CASSSYYEQYF
CDR3 DNA: TGCGCCAGCAGCTCCTATTACGAGCAGTACTTC
V gene: TRBV5-1
D gene: NA
J gene: TRBJ2-7
clone size: NA

CDR3 protein: CASRTGFVDFF
CDR3 DNA: TGTGCCAGTCGGACAGGGTTTGTCGATTTCTTT
V gene: TRBV19
D gene: TRBD1
J gene: TRBJ1-1
clone size: NA

CDR3 protein: CASSYSTTGNYNEQFF
CDR3 DNA: TGTGCCAGCAGTTACTCGACTACAGGGAATTACAATGAGCAGTTCTTC
V gene: TRBV6-5
D gene: NA
J gene: TRBJ2-1
clone size: NA

CDR3 protein: CATSKGLAGANEQFF
CDR3 DNA: TGTGCCACCAGCAAGGGACTAGCGGGAGCCAATGAGCAGTTCTTC
V gene: TRBV15
D gene: TRBD2
J gene: TRBJ2-1
clone size: NA

CDR3 protein: CASSYSEGAGQPQHF
CDR3 DNA: TGTGCCAGCAGTTACTCGGAGGGGGCAGGACAGCCCCAGCATTTT
V gene: TRBV6-5
D gene: TRBD1
J gene: TRBJ1-5
clone size: NA

CDR3 protein: CASSGFSGGLSGANVLTF
CDR3 DNA: TGCGCCAGCAGTGGCTTTAGCGGGGGGCTCTCTGGGGCCAACGTCCTGACTTTC
V gene: TRBV10-2
D gene: TRBD2
J gene: TRBJ2-6
clone size: NA

CDR3 protein: CASNRGGNLNEQFF
CDR3 DNA: TGTGCCAGCAATCGGGGGGGCAATTTAAATGAGCAGTTCTTC
V gene: TRBV2
D gene: TRBD2
J gene: TRBJ2-1
clone size: NA

CDR3 protein: CASSRFLIEETQYF
CDR3 DNA: TGTGCTAGCAGCCGGTTTTTGATTGAAGAGACCCAGTACTTC
V gene: TRBV7-7
D gene: NA
J gene: TRBJ2-5
clone size: NA

CDR3 protein: CASSLRDNTNTEAFF
CDR3 DNA: TGTGCCAGCAGTCTCCGGGACAACACGAACACTGAAGCTTTCTTT
V gene: TRBV28
D gene: NA
J gene: TRBJ1-1
clone size: NA

CDR3 protein: CASSSPRVSETQYF
CDR3 DNA: TGTGCCAGCAGCTCACCCCGCGTATCAGAGACCCAGTACTTC
V gene: TRBV5-4
D gene: NA
J gene: TRBJ2-5
clone size: NA

CDR3 protein: CASSVGNMRTDTQYF
CDR3 DNA: TGTGCCAGCAGCGTAGGTAACATGCGCACAGATACGCAGTATTTT
V gene: TRBV9
D gene: NA
J gene: TRBJ2-3
clone size: NA

CDR3 protein: CSVSGTGGSLADMQYF
CDR3 DNA: TGCAGCGTCTCCGGGACAGGGGGTTCTTTGGCAGATATGCAGTATTTT
V gene: TRBV29-1
D gene: TRBD1
J gene: TRBJ2-3
clone size: NA

CDR3 protein: CASSIGTGAAYEQYF
CDR3 DNA: TGTGCCAGTAGTATCGGGACAGGCGCCGCCTACGAGCAGTACTTC
V gene: TRBV19
D gene: TRBD1
J gene: TRBJ2-7
clone size: NA

CDR3 protein: CASSPFVASNYGYTF
CDR3 DNA: TGTGCCAGCAGCCCTTTTGTAGCCTCTAACTATGGCTACACCTTC
V gene: TRBV9
D gene: NA
J gene: TRBJ1-2
clone size: NA

CDR3 protein: CASSFKGDRNEKLFF
CDR3 DNA: TGTGCCAGCAGCTTCAAGGGGGACCGGAATGAAAAACTGTTTTTT
V gene: TRBV9
D gene: NA
J gene: TRBJ1-4
clone size: NA

CDR3 protein: CTSSQAGLSNQPQHF
CDR3 DNA: TGCACCAGCAGCCAAGCAGGGTTAAGCAATCAGCCCCAGCATTTT
V gene: TRBV1
D gene: NA
J gene: TRBJ1-5
clone size: NA

CDR3 protein: CASSPRTATDTQYF
CDR3 DNA: TGTGCCAGTAGTCCACGGACAGCCACAGATACGCAGTATTTT
V gene: TRBV19
D gene: NA
J gene: TRBJ2-3
clone size: NA

CDR3 protein: CASSLRGSGYEQYF
CDR3 DNA: TGTGCCAGCAGTTTGAGGGGGTCGGGCTACGAGCAGTACTTC
V gene: TRBV27
D gene: NA
J gene: TRBJ2-7
clone size: once

CDR3 protein: CASSPTQGVEQYF
CDR3 DNA: TGTGCCAGCAGCCCAACACAGGGAGTCGAGCAGTACTTC
V gene: TRBV28
D gene: NA
J gene: TRBJ2-7
clone size: few

CDR3 protein: CASSSVSGRAGSEDTQYF
CDR3 DNA: TGTGCCAGTAGTAGCGTTAGCGGGAGGGCCGGGTCGGAAGATACGCAGTATTTT
V gene: TRBV19
D gene: TRBD2
J gene: TRBJ2-3
clone size: NA

CDR3 protein: CASSPTSPGELFF
CDR3 DNA: TGTGCCAGCAGCCCCACTAGTCCCGGGGAGCTGTTTTTT
V gene: TRBV13
D gene: NA
J gene: TRBJ2-2
clone size: NA

CDR3 protein: CASRPDSNQPQHF
CDR3 DNA: TGTGCCAGCAGACCAGATAGCAATCAGCCCCAGCATTTT
V gene: TRBV25-1
D gene: NA
J gene: TRBJ1-5
clone size: NA

CDR3 protein: CAISVRANHEQYF
CDR3 DNA: TGTGCCATCAGTGTTCGAGCGAACCACGAGCAGTACTTC
V gene: TRBV10-3
D gene: NA
J gene: TRBJ2-7
clone size: NA

CDR3 protein: CASSDRAYVNSPLHF
CDR3 DNA: TGTGCCAGCAGCGACAGGGCATATGTAAATTCACCCCTCCACTTT
V gene: TRBV2
D gene: TRBD1
J gene: TRBJ1-6
clone size: NA

CDR3 protein: CASSSPTGDTEAFF
CDR3 DNA: TGTGCCAGCAGCTCGCCCACAGGGGACACTGAAGCTTTCTTT
V gene: TRBV13
D gene: TRBD1
J gene: TRBJ1-1
clone size: NA

CDR3 protein: CARSRYRVRGYTF
CDR3 DNA: TGTGCCAGAAGTCGTTACAGGGTCCGGGGCTACACCTTC
V gene: TRBV5-3
D gene: NA
J gene: TRBJ1-2
clone size: NA

CDR3 protein: CSVEDEVYEQYF
CDR3 DNA: TGCAGCGTTGAAGACGAGGTCTACGAGCAGTACTTC
V gene: TRBV29-1
D gene: NA
J gene: TRBJ2-7
clone size: NA

CDR3 protein: CASSLGQGAGNTIYF
CDR3 DNA: TGTGCCAGCAGTTTAGGGCAGGGCGCTGGAAACACCATATATTTT
V gene: TRBV27
D gene: NA
J gene: TRBJ1-3
clone size: few

CDR3 protein: CASSAVQGAVGYTF
CDR3 DNA: TGTGCCAGCAGCGCAGTTCAGGGGGCGGTTGGCTACACCTTC
V gene: TRBV9
D gene: TRBD1
J gene: TRBJ1-2
clone size: NA

CDR3 protein: CASAGEAAFF
CDR3 DNA: TGTGCCAGCGCGGGAGAGGCAGCTTTCTTT
V gene: TRBV7-8
D gene: NA
J gene: TRBJ1-1
clone size: NA

CDR3 protein: CASSRGRGVGETQYF
CDR3 DNA: TGTGCCAGCTCCCGGGGGAGGGGAGTCGGAGAGACCCAGTACTTC
V gene: TRBV18
D gene: TRBD2
J gene: TRBJ2-5
clone size: NA

CDR3 protein: CATSRDRAGVREQYF
CDR3 DNA: TGTGCCACCAGCAGAGATCGGGCAGGGGTGAGGGAGCAGTACTTC
V gene: TRBV15
D gene: NA
J gene: TRBJ2-7
clone size: once

CDR3 protein: CASRLERASDTQYF
CDR3 DNA: TGTGCCAGTCGACTCGAGCGGGCCTCAGATACGCAGTATTTT
V gene: TRBV27
D gene: NA
J gene: TRBJ2-3
clone size: NA

CDR3 protein: CASSSTTGGAFYGYTF
CDR3 DNA: TGTGCCAGCAGTTCGACGACAGGGGGCGCGTTCTATGGCTACACCTTC
V gene: TRBV6-6
D gene: TRBD1
J gene: TRBJ1-2
clone size: once

CDR3 protein: CASSGQGLANEKLFF
CDR3 DNA: TGTGCCAGCAGCGGCCAGGGGTTAGCTAATGAAAAACTGTTTTTT
V gene: TRBV9
D gene: NA
J gene: TRBJ1-4
clone size: NA

CDR3 protein: CASSLRGSNQPQHF
CDR3 DNA: TGTGCCAGCAGTCTCCGGGGAAGCAATCAGCCCCAGCATTTT
V gene: TRBV6-6
D gene: NA
J gene: TRBJ1-5
clone size: NA

CDR3 protein: CASSLEGADTQYF
CDR3 DNA: TGCGCCAGCAGCTTGGAGGGAGCAGATACGCAGTATTTT
V gene: TRBV5-1
D gene: NA
J gene: TRBJ2-3
clone size: NA

CDR3 protein: CASSSGREQFF
CDR3 DNA: TGTGCCAGCAGCTCAGGTCGGGAGCAGTTCTTC
V gene: TRBV11-3
D gene: NA
J gene: TRBJ2-1
clone size: NA

CDR3 protein: CASSIASGDEAFF
CDR3 DNA: TGTGCCAGTAGTATAGCGTCAGGGGATGAAGCTTTCTTT
V gene: TRBV19
D gene: NA
J gene: TRBJ1-1
clone size: NA

CDR3 protein: CASGVQGAYGYTF
CDR3 DNA: TGTGCCAGCGGGGTACAGGGAGCCTATGGCTACACCTTC
V gene: TRBV6-5
D gene: NA
J gene: TRBJ1-2
clone size: NA

CDR3 protein: CASSLGDYTGESADTQYF
CDR3 DNA: TGTGCCAGCAGCTTGGGGGATTACACGGGGGAGAGTGCAGATACGCAGTATTTT
V gene: TRBV5-4
D gene: NA
J gene: TRBJ2-3
clone size: once

CDR3 protein: CASSLWGQGNEAFF
CDR3 DNA: TGTGCCAGCAGTTTATGGGGACAGGGGAATGAAGCTTTCTTT
V gene: TRBV27
D gene: TRBD1
J gene: TRBJ1-1
clone size: once

CDR3 protein: CASSQDEFNVAFF
CDR3 DNA: TGTGCCAGCAGCCAAGATGAGTTTAACGTAGCTTTCTTT
V gene: TRBV4-2
D gene: NA
J gene: TRBJ1-1
clone size: few

CDR3 protein: CASSLTGNEAFF
CDR3 DNA: TGTGCCAGCAGTTTGACGGGAAACGAAGCTTTCTTT
V gene: TRBV27
D gene: NA
J gene: TRBJ1-1
clone size: NA

CDR3 protein: CASTQVVGADYGYTF
CDR3 DNA: TGCGCCAGCACCCAGGTGGTGGGGGCCGACTATGGCTACACCTTC
V gene: TRBV5-1
D gene: NA
J gene: TRBJ1-2
clone size: NA